Given below is one T cell receptor (beta chain) in context. Its antigen is undetermined. This record comes from a study of primary melanoma T cells and metastatic recurrence. The table came from immunoSEQ multiplex PCR; TCRdb's copy has only in-frame clones and leaves some out. The sample has about 100 clones; about 90% are singletons. Findings and limits, study-wide: T-cell fraction over 20% seemed protective regardless of ulceration or nodes.

The sample was melanoma tumor tissue. This TCR came from a human donor with melanoma.

Here the CDR3 DNA reads TGTGCCTGGAGTGTACTACGACGGTTCATGAACACTGAAGCTTTCTTT. Amino acid sequence: CAWSVLRRFMNTEAFF. This rearrangement joins TRBV30 to TRBJ1-1, with no clear D. In germline, CDR1 is GTSNPN, CDR2 SVGIG (reference sequence). Between the trimmed V and J ends, which lost 0 bases and 0 bases, there was a span of 14 bases. The CDR3 consists of 16 residues.